This T cell receptor (beta chain) was sequenced during a study of blood T cell repertoires in COVID-19. Overall study context: Samples came from the United States, Italy and Spain, spanning acute and convalescent COVID-19. Nucleic acid was either cDNA or gDNA, and it came from T cells, B-cell-depleted T cells, or PBMCs.

The CDR3 loop spans 15 amino acids. Germline V gene data show CDR1 as SGHTA and CDR2 as FQGNSA. The V and J ends lost 5 bases and 8 bases, in that order; junction bases with no gene match: 13. Participants were placed into cohorts based on the clinical history they reported. Recovery among Cohort 3 donors was established by two negative PCRs, clearance, or symptom resolution. TCRdb's copy holds only in-frame clones and misses some; the assay was immunoSEQ multiplex PCR. The table records approximately 160,000 clones, around 84% of them present only once. This clonotype was obtained from a woman in her forties or fifties who had recovered from COVID-19. The chain recombines TRBV7-2 with TRBJ1-2; 8 nucleotides agree with TRBD1. The sequencing input was PBMCs or T cells enriched from blood (not recorded which). Here the CDR3 DNA reads TGTGCCAGCAGCCATGATCAGGACAGGGTTTGGGGCTACACCTTC. Translation gives CASSHDQDRVWGYTF.